One and the same sample provided the 15 T cell receptor beta chains below, sequenced in a study of blood T cell repertoires in COVID-19. Profiled with immunoSEQ multiplex PCR; TCRdb holds only in-frame clones, not every one. The sample carries roughly 250,000 clones, 80% to 90% recorded once. Sequences were obtained from PBMCs or T cells enriched from blood (not recorded which). These receptors were taken from a woman in her late teens or twenties who had recovered from COVID-19.

The rearrangement joins TRBV7-6 to TRBJ2-2; 10 positions match TRBD1. In germline, CDR1 is SGHVS, CDR2 FNYEAQ. V dropped 3 bases and J dropped 6; count of bases not matched to a gene: 4. This CDR3 spans 15 amino acids. The CDR3 region has the DNA TGTGCCAGCAGCTTGGGGACAGGGGATCCCGGGGAGCTGTTTTTT. It codes for CASSLGTGDPGELFF. The whole variable domain, filled in from reference TRBV7-6 and TRBJ2-2, reads GAGVSQSPRYKVTKRGQDVALRCDPISGHVSLYWYRQALGQGPEFLTYFNYEAQQDKSGLPNDRFSAERPEGSISTLTIQRTEQRDSAMYRCASSLGTGDPGELFFGEGSRLTVL.

The chain employs TRBV7-9 and TRBJ1-2; 7 bases are shared with TRBD1. The CDR3 spans 12 residues. CDR1 is SEHNR and CDR2 is FQNEAQ in the germline V gene (reference sequence). V dropped 5 bases and J dropped 5; count of bases not matched to a gene: 2. DNA for the CDR3: TGTGCCAGCAGCCAGACAGGGTATGGCTACACCTTC. Its protein is CASSQTGYGYTF. Drawing the rest from reference TRBV7-9 and TRBJ1-2, the complete variable domain is DTGVSQNPRHKITKRGQNVTFRCDPISEHNRLYWYRQTLGQGPEFLTYFQNEAQLEKSRLLSDRFSAERPKGSFSTLEIQRTEQGDSAMYLCASSQTGYGYTFGSGTRLTVV.

The rearrangement joins TRBV18 to TRBJ1-5; TRBD1 matches at 9 bases. The CDR3 runs to 14 residues. After removal of 3 bases from V and 7 bases from J, the junction contained 4 bases not matched to a gene. CDR1 is KGHSH and CDR2 is LQKENI in the germline V gene. The CDR3 loop is CASSPGQGSQPQHF. In DNA form, the CDR3 reads TGTGCCAGCTCACCGGGACAGGGTAGCCAGCCCCAGCATTTT.

The chain uses TRBV28 and TRBJ2-7, with D maybe TRBD1 (6 bases). The CDR3 contains 15 residues. Germline V lookup: CDR1 MDHEN, CDR2 SYDVKM. V was shortened by 10 bases and J by 7 bases, with 26 bases between the two germline ends. The CDR3 loop reads CAILSIRQALGEQYF. The CDR3 DNA follows: TGTGCCATCCTATCGATCCGACAGGCCCTGGGGGAGCAGTACTTC.

This chain joins TRBV29-1 and TRBJ2-3; 8 nucleotides align to TRBD2. The CDR3 sequence is 15 residues long. Germline CDR1 is SQVTM and CDR2 is ANQGSEA. After removal of 4 bases from V and 2 bases from J, the junction contained 8 bases not matched to a gene. The CDR3 DNA reads as TGCAGCGTTGGGGTAGCGGGGACCAACACAGATACGCAGTATTTT. Its protein product is CSVGVAGTNTDTQYF.

This clone was picked up one time. This sequence joins TRBV21-1 and TRBJ2-7; TRBD2, as called in the table, went unchecked against the DNA. TRBV21-1 is given as a pseudogene. The CDR3 is 15 residues long. The CDR3 DNA reads TGTGCCAGCAGCTCAATCCCTGACGTAAGAGGGGAGCAGTACTTC. Protein sequence: CASSSIPDVRGEQYF.

The CDR3 DNA reads as TGTGCCAGCAGCTCGGGACAGTTAAATTCACCCCTCCACTTT. It yields the protein CASSSGQLNSPLHF. The chain employs TRBV5-8 and TRBJ1-6, with 7 nucleotides matching TRBD1. In germline, CDR1 is SGHTS, CDR2 YDEGEE. V dropped 3 bases and J dropped 7; count of bases not matched to a gene: 4. The CDR3 is made up of 14 amino acids.

This rearrangement joins TRBV2 to TRBJ1-2; D remains unclear. The CDR3 is 15 amino acids. Germline V gives CDR1 SNHLY, CDR2 FYNNEI. V was clipped by 5 bases and J by 4 bases, with 17 bases between them. The CDR3 DNA reads as TGTGCCAGCAGTCCGGTACGGGAGGGCTTCTATGGCTACACCTTC. It encodes CASSPVREGFYGYTF.

A single count supports this clone. The V and J genes are TRBV4-1 and TRBJ2-3; 15 bases agree with TRBD2. Germline CDR1 is MGHRA and CDR2 is YSYEKL. V lost 1 base, J lost 5 bases, and 7 bases stayed unmatched. This CDR3 is built from 18 residues. The CDR3 sequence is CASSQGTSGGANRDTQYF. CDR3 nucleotides: TGCGCCAGCAGCCAAGGGACTAGCGGGGGGGCGAACCGAGATACGCAGTATTTT.

The gene calls are TRBV9 and TRBJ2-5, with D possibly being TRBD1 (6 bases). The V gene lost 2 bases and the J gene lost 1 base, with 12 bases spanning the gap. Germline CDR1 and CDR2: SGDLS and YYNGEE. There are 15 residues in the CDR3. The DNA for the CDR3 is TGTGCCAGCAGCGTCGGGGCAGGGGCCCAAGAGACCCAGTACTTC. Its protein product is CASSVGAGAQETQYF.

The chain combines TRBV29-1 with TRBJ1-2; possible D gene TRBD1, 6 bases. The V end lost 1 base, the J end lost 8 bases, and 17 bases lay between the germline ends. The CDR3 covers 14 residues. CDR1 and CDR2 from the germline V gene are SQVTM and ANQGSEA. The CDR3 protein is CSVEVTEAQGGYTF. CDR3 nucleotides: TGCAGCGTTGAAGTTACTGAGGCACAGGGAGGCTACACCTTC.

The chain links TRBV6-5 to TRBJ1-4; TRBD1 agrees at 7 bases. Looked up from germline, CDR1 is MNHEY and CDR2 is SVGAGI. The CDR3 has 16 residues. V shed 0 bases, J shed 8 bases, and the junction held 9 bases outside the gene matches. CDR3 coding DNA: TGTGCCAGCAGTTACTCTACCGGGACAGCTACAGAAAAACTGTTTTTT. It translates to CASSYSTGTATEKLFF.

As regards this clone: The sample carries other DNA sequences with the same CDR3. The rearrangement joins TRBV18 to TRBJ2-5; D gene unclear. The germline V gene has CDR1 KGHSH and CDR2 LQKENI. Trimming stripped 2 bases from V and 2 bases from J, with 3 bases between. The CDR3 covers 12 residues. In nucleotides, the CDR3 is TGTGCCAGCTCACCATCACAAGAGACCCAGTACTTC. Protein product: CASSPSQETQYF. The whole variable domain, remainder taken from reference TRBV18 and TRBJ2-5, is NAGVMQNPRHLVRRRGQEARLRCSPMKGHSHVYWYRQLPEEGLKFMVYLQKENIIDESGMPKERFSAEFPKEGPSILRIQQVVRGDSAAYFCASSPSQETQYFGPGTRLLVL.

The chain carries TRBV7-2 and TRBJ2-3; 8 nucleotides align to TRBD2. The junction had 3 bases not matched to a gene; V was cut back by 4 bases and J by 0 bases. CDR1 and CDR2 from the germline V gene are SGHTA and FQGNSA. The CDR3 loop spans 15 amino acids. CDR3 residues: CASSSSGWSTDTQYF. CDR3 sequence (DNA): TGTGCCAGCAGCTCTAGCGGGTGGAGCACAGATACGCAGTATTTT. Together with reference TRBV7-2 and TRBJ2-3, the CDR3 gives the full variable domain: GAGVSQSPSNKVTEKGKDVELRCDPISGHTALYWYRQSLGQGLEFLIYFQGNSAPDKSGLPSDRFSAERTGGSVSTLTIQRTQQEDSAVYLCASSSSGWSTDTQYFGPGTRLTVL.

This clone was seen a single time. The chain couples TRBV12-3 or TRBV12-4 to TRBJ2-7; TRBD2 is a possible D gene (7 bases). There are 13 residues in the CDR3. V was trimmed by 3 bases and J by 5 bases, leaving 11 bases between them. The CDR3, as DNA: TGTGCCAGCAGTTTGGGGGGGCTTGACGAGCAGTACTTC. The encoded protein is CASSLGGLDEQYF.